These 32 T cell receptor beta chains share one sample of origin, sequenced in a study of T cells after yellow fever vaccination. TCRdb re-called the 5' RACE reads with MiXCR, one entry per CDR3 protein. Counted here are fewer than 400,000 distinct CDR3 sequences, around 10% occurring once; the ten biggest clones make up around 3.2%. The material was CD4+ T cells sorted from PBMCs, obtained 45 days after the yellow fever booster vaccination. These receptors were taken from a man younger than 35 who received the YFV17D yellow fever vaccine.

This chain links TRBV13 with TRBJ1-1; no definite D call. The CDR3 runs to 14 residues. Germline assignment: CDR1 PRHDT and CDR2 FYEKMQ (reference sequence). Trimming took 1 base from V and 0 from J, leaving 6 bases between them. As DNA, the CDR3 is TGTGCCAGCAGCTTAGTTATATTGAACACTGAAGCTTTCTTT. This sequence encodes CASSLVILNTEAFF.

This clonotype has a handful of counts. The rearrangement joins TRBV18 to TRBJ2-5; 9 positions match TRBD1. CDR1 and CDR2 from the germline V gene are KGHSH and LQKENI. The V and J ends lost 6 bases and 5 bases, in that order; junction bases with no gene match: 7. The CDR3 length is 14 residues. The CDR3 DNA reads TGTGCCAGCTCGGACATGGACAGGGGTGAGACCCAGTACTTC. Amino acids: CASSDMDRGETQYF. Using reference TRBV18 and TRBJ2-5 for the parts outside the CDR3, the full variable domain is NAGVMQNPRHLVRRRGQEARLRCSPMKGHSHVYWYRQLPEEGLKFMVYLQKENIIDESGMPKERFSAEFPKEGPSILRIQQVVRGDSAAYFCASSDMDRGETQYFGPGTRLLVL.

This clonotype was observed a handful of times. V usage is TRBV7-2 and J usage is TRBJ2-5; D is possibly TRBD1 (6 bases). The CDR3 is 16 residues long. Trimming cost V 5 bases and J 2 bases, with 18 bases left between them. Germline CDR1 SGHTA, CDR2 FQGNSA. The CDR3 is CASSQQRTVSQETQYF. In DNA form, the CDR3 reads TGTGCCAGCAGCCAACAGAGGACAGTAAGTCAAGAGACCCAGTACTTC.

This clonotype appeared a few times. CDR3 loop: CASRSSTFSGNTIYF. CDR3 bases: TGTGCCAGCAGATCCTCCACCTTCTCTGGAAACACCATATATTTT. V usage is TRBV6-5 and J usage is TRBJ1-3, with no clear D. The germline V gene has CDR1 MNHEY and CDR2 SVGAGI. V was trimmed by 6 bases and J by 0 bases, leaving 12 bases between them. The CDR3 loop spans 15 amino acids.

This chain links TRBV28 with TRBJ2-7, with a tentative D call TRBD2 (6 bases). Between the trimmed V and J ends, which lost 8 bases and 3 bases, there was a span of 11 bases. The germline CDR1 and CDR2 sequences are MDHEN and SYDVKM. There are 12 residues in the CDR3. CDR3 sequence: CASGTGGYEQYV. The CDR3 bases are TGTGCCAGCGGGACCGGGGGCTACGAGCAGTACGTC.

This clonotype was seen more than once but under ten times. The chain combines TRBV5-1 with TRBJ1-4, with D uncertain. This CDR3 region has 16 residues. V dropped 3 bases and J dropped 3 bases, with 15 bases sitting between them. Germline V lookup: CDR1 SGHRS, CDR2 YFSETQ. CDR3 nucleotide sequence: TGCGCCAGCAGCTCTTACAGTCTCTTCGCTAATGAAAAACTGTTTTTT. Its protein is CASSSYSLFANEKLFF.

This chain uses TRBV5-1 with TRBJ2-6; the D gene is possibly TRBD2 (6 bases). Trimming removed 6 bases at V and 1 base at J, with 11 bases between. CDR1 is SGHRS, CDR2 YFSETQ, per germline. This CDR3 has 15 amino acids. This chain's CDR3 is CASTGVGSGANVLTF. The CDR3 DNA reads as TGCGCCAGCACGGGGGTGGGGTCTGGGGCCAACGTCCTGACTTTC.

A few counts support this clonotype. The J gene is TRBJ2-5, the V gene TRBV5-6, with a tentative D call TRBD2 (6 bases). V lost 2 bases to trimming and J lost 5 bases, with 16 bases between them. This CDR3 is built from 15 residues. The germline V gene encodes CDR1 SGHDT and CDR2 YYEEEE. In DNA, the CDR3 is TGTGCCAGCAGCTTCAATTGGAGGGCGGGGGAGACCCAGTACTTC. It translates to CASSFNWRAGETQYF.

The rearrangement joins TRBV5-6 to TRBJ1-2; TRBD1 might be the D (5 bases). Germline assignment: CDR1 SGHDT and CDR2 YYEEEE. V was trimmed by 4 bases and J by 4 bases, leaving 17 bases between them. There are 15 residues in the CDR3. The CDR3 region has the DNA TGTGCCAGCAGCGATTCAGGGATAAGAGGCTATGGCTACACCTTC. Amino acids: CASSDSGIRGYGYTF.

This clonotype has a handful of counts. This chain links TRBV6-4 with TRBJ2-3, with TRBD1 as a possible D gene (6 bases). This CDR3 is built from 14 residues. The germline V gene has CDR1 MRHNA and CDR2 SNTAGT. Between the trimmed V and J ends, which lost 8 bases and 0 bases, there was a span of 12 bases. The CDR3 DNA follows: TGTGCCAGCGCGACAGGATTTAGCACAGATACGCAGTATTTT. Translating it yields CASATGFSTDTQYF.

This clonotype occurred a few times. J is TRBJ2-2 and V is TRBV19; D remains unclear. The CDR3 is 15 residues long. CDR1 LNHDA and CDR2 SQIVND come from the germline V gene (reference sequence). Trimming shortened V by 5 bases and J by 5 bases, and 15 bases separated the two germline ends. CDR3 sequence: CASSDGPSGTGELFF. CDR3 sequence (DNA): TGTGCCAGTAGTGACGGACCCTCCGGAACCGGGGAGCTGTTTTTT.

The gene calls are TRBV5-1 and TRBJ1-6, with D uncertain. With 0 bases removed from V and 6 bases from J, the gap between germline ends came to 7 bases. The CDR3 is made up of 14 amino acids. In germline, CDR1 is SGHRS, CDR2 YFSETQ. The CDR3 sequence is CASSLDYGNSPLHF. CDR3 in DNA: TGCGCCAGCAGCTTGGATTACGGTAATTCACCCCTCCACTTT.

In DNA, the CDR3 is TGTGCCAGCAGCTCGACCCGGGGGGAGCAGTACTTC. Translation gives CASSSTRGEQYF. This chain uses TRBV7-9 with TRBJ2-7, with D maybe TRBD2 (6 bases). Trimming stripped 4 bases from V and 7 bases from J, with 11 bases between. CDR1 SEHNR and CDR2 FQNEAQ come from the germline V gene (reference sequence). The CDR3 sequence is 12 residues long. The full variable domain, rest sourced from reference TRBV7-9 and TRBJ2-7, is DTGVSQNPRHKITKRGQNVTFRCDPISEHNRLYWYRQTLGQGPEFLTYFQNEAQLEKSRLLSDRFSAERPKGSFSTLEIQRTEQGDSAMYLCASSSTRGEQYFGPGTRLTVT.

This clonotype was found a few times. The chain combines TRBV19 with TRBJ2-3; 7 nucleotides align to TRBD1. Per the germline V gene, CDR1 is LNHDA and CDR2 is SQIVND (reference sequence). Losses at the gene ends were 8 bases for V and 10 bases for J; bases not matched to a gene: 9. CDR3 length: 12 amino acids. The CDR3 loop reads CASGGSGTAQYF. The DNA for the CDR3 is TGTGCCAGTGGGGGATCCGGGACAGCGCAGTATTTT. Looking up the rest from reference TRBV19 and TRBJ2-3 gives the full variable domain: DGGITQSPKYLFRKEGQNVTLSCEQNLNHDAMYWYRQDPGQGLRLIYYSQIVNDFQKGDIAEGYSVSREKKESFPLTVTSAQKNPTAFYLCASGGSGTAQYFGPGTRLTVL.

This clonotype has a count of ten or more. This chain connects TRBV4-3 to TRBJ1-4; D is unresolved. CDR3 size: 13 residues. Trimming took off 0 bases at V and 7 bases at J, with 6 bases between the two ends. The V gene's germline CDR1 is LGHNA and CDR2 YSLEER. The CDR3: CASSQEWSEKLFF. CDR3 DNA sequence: TGCGCCAGCAGCCAAGAGTGGAGTGAAAAACTGTTTTTT.

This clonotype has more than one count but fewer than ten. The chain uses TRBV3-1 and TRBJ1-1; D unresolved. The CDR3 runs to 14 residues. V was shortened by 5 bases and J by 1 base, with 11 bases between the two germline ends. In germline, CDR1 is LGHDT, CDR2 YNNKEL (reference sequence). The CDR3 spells CASSVTLENTEAFF. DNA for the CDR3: TGTGCCAGCAGCGTGACCCTGGAGAACACTGAAGCTTTCTTT.

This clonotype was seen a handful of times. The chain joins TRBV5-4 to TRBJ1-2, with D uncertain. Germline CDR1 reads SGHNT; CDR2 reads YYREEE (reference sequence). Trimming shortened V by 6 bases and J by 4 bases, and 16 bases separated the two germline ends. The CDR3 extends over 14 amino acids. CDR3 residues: CASKLTQHSYGYTF. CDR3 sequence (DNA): TGTGCCAGCAAGCTCACACAGCATTCCTATGGCTACACCTTC.

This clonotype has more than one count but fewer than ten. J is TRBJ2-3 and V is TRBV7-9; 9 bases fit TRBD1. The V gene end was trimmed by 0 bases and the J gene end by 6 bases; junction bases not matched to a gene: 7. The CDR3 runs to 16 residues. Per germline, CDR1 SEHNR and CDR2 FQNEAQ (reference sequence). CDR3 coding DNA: TGTGCCAGCAGCTTAGCGCGGGACAGGGAATCGGATACGCAGTATTTT. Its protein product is CASSLARDRESDTQYF. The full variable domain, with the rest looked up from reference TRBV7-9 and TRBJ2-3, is DTGVSQNPRHKITKRGQNVTFRCDPISEHNRLYWYRQTLGQGPEFLTYFQNEAQLEKSRLLSDRFSAERPKGSFSTLEIQRTEQGDSAMYLCASSLARDRESDTQYFGPGTRLTVL.

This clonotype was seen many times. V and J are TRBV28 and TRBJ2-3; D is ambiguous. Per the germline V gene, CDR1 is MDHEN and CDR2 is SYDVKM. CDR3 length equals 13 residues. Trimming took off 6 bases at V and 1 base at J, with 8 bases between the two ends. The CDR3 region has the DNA TGTGCCAGCAGGCCTTCCGGCACAGATACGCAGTATTTT. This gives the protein CASRPSGTDTQYF. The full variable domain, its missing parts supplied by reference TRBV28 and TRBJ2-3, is DVKVTQSSRYLVKRTGEKVFLECVQDMDHENMFWYRQDPGLGLRLIYFSYDVKMKEKGDIPEGYSVSREKKERFSLILESASTNQTSMYLCASRPSGTDTQYFGPGTRLTVL.

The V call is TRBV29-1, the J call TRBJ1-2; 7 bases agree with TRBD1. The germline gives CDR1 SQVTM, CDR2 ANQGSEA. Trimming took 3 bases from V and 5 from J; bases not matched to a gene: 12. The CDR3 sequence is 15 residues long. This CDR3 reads CSVDGTGVSRYGYTF. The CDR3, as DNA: TGCAGCGTTGATGGTACAGGGGTATCGCGTTATGGCTACACCTTC.

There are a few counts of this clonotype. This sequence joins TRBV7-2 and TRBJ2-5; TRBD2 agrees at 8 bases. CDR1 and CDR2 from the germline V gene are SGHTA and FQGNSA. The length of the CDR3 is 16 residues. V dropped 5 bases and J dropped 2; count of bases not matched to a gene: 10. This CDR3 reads CASSLSATGGQETQYF. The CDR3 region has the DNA TGTGCCAGCAGCCTGTCCGCGACGGGGGGGCAAGAGACCCAGTACTTC.

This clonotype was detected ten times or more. The CDR3 sequence is CASRTGTSGPETQYF. The CDR3, as DNA: TGCGCCAGCAGGACCGGGACTAGCGGGCCGGAGACCCAGTACTTC. The chain is built from TRBV5-1 and TRBJ2-5; 12 positions agree with TRBD2. This CDR3 region has 15 residues. The trim removed 5 bases at V and 5 bases at J, leaving 7 bases unmatched. Germline values: CDR1 SGHRS, CDR2 YFSETQ.

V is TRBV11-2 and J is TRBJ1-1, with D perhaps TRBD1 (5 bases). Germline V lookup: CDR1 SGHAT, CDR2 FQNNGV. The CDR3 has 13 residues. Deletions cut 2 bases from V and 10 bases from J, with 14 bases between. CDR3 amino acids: CASSLSGGSGAFF. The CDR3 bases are TGTGCCAGCAGCTTAAGCGGGGGGAGCGGAGCTTTCTTT.

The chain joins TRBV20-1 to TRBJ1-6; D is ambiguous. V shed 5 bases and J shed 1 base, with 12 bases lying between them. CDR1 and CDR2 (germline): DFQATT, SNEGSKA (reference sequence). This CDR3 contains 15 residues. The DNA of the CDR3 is TGCAGTGCTTCCGAAGCGAGTTCCTATAATTCACCCCTCCACTTT. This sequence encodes CSASEASSYNSPLHF.

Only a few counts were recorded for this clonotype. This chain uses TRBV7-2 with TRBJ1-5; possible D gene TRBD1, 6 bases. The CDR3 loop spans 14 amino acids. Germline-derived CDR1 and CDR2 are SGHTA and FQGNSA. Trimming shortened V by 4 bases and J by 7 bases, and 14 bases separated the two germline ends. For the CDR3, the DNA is TGTGCCAGCAGCTACGATGGGGGCCGGCAGCCCCAGCATTTT. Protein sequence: CASSYDGGRQPQHF.

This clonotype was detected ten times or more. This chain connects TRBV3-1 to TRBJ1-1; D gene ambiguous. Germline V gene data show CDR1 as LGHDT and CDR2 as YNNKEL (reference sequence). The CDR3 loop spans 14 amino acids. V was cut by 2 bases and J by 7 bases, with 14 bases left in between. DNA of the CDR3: TGTGCCAGCAGCCAAAGAACGACAACGGTTGAAGCTTTCTTT. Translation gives CASSQRTTTVEAFF.

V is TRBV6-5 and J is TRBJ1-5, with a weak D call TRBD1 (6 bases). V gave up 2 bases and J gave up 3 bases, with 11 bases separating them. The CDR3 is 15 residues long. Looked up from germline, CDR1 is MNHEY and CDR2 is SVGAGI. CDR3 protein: CASSYGGGHNQPQHF. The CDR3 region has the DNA TGTGCCAGCAGTTACGGTGGGGGACACAATCAGCCCCAGCATTTT.

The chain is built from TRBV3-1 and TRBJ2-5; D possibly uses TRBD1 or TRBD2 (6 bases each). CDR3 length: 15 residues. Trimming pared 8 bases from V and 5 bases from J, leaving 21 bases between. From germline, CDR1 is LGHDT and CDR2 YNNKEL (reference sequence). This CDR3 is CASGRGTHGTETQYF. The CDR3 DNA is TGTGCCAGCGGAAGGGGGACTCACGGTACGGAGACCCAGTACTTC.

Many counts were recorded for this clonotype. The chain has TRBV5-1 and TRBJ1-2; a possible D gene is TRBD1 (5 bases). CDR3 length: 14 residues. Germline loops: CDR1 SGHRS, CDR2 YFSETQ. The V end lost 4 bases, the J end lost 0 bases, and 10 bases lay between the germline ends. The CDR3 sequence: CASSKDSTNYGYTF. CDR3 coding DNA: TGCGCCAGCAGCAAAGACAGTACTAACTATGGCTACACCTTC.

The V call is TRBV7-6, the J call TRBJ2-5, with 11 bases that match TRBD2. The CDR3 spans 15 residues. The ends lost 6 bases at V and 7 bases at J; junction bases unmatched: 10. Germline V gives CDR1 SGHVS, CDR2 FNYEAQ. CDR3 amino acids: CASRPGTSGDGTQYF. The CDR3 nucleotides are TGTGCCAGCAGACCCGGGACTAGCGGTGATGGGACCCAGTACTTC.

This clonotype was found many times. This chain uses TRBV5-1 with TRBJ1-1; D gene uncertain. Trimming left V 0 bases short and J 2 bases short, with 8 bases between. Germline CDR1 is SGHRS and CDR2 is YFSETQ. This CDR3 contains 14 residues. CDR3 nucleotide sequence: TGCGCCAGCAGCTTGGACGGTGCTAACACTGAAGCTTTCTTT. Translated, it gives CASSLDGANTEAFF.

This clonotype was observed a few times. The CDR3, as DNA: TGTGCCAGCAGCTTTGGGGGAACGGAGACCCAGTACTTC. Its translation: CASSFGGTETQYF. The chain links TRBV11-2 to TRBJ2-5, with D perhaps given as TRBD1 or TRBD2 (5 bases each). Germline loops: CDR1 SGHAT, CDR2 FQNNGV. CDR3 size: 13 residues. Between the trimmed V and J ends, which lost 3 bases and 5 bases, there was a span of 10 bases.